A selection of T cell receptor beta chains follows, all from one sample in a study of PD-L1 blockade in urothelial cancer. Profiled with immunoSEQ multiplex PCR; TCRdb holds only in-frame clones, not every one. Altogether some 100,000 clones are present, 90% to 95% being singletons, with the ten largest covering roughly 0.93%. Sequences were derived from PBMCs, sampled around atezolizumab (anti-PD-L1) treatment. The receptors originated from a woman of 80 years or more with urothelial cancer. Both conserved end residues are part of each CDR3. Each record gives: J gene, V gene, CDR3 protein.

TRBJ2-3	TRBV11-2	CASSQTGDTDTQYF
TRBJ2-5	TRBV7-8	CASSVDRQETQYF
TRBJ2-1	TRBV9	CASSAGDEQFF
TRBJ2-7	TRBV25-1	CASSDLIMTGSSYEQYF
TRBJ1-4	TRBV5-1	CASSSGTANEKLFF
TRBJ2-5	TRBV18	CASSPREGPRETQYF
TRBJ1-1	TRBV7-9	CASSLDRAAFF
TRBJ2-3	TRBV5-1	CASTLAGTDTQYF
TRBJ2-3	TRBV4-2	CASSQASGGTDTQYF
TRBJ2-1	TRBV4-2	CASSQESGRSYNEQFF
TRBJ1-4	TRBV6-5	CASSPDSANEKLFF
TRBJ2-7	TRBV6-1	CASSRQTAYEQYF
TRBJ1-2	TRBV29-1	CSDRQVGYGYTF
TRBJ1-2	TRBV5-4	CASSPETGGTGGYTF
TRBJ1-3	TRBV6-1	CASSRDTGNTIYF
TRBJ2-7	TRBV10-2	CASSLQGLYEQYF
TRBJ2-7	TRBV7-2	CASSWRDGRKSYEQYF
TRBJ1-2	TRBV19	CASSRLGTDANYGYTF
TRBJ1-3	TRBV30	CASTQGPGGNTIYF
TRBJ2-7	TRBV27	CASSFYDSEQYF
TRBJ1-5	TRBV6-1	CASSAIGNSNQPQHF
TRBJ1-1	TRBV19	CASSSPRTGLNTEAFF
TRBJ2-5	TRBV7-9	CASSLEQGYQETQYF
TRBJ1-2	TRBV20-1	CSVRQPRGYTF
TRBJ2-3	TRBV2	CASSDGLAGADTQYF
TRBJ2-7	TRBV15	CATSRGGQTYEQYF
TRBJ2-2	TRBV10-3	CAISEPRVTGELFF
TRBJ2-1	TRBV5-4	CASSLGAGIDEQFF
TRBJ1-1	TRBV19	CASSIRWEQDTEAFF